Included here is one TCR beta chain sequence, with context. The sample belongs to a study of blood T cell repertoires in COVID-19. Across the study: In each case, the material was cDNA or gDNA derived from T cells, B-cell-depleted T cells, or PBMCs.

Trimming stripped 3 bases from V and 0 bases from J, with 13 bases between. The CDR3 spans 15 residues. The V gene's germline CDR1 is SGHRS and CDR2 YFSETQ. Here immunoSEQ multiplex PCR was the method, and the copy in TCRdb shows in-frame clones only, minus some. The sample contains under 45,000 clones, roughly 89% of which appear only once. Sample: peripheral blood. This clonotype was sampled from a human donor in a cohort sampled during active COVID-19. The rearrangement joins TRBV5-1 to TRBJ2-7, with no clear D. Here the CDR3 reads CASSYGRSSSYEQYF. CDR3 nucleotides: TGCGCCAGCAGCTATGGCAGGTCGTCCTCCTACGAGCAGTACTTC.